The clone carrying this T cell receptor (beta chain) came up once. This sample was taken from a study of T cell responses to AZD1222 COVID-19 vaccine. The repertoire was sequenced with immunoSEQ multiplex PCR; TCRdb's copy has only in-frame clones and lacks some. The sample lists more than 110,000 clones, about 91% occurring once. CDR3 length: 13 amino acids. CDR1 SNHLY and CDR2 FYNNEI come from the germline V gene. Deletions cut 6 bases from V and 2 bases from J, with 8 bases between. V usage is TRBV2 and J usage is TRBJ2-1; D is ambiguous. The sequence came from an adult in good health. The input for sequencing was peripheral blood, taken on day 0 of AZD1222 vaccination. CDR3 amino acids: CASSGSAYNEQFF. Here the CDR3 DNA reads TGTGCCAGCAGCGGCTCAGCCTACAATGAGCAGTTCTTC.